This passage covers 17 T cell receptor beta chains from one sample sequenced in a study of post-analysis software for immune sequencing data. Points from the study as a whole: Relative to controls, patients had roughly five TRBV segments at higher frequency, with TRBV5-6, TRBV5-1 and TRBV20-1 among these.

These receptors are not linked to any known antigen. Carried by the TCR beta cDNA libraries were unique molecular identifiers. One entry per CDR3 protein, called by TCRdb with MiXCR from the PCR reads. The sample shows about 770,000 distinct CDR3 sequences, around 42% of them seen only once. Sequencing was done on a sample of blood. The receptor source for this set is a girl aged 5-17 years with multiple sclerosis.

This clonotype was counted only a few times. This CDR3 reads CASSPPGYRREGLYNEQFF. DNA of the CDR3: TGTGCCAGCAGCCCCCCAGGGTATCGGCGGGAGGGTCTCTACAATGAGCAGTTCTTC. The chain joins TRBV3-1 to TRBJ2-1, with 9 bases identical to TRBD2. This CDR3 has 19 residues. The ends lost 4 bases at V and 3 bases at J; junction bases unmatched: 16. Per germline, CDR1 LGHDT and CDR2 YNNKEL (reference sequence).

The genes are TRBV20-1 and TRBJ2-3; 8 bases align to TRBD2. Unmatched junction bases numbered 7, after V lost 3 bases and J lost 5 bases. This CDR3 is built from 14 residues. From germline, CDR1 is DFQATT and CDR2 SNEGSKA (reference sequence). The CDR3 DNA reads TGCAGTGCTAGTCTCAGCGGGAGTGGAGATACGCAGTATTTT. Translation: CSASLSGSGDTQYF.

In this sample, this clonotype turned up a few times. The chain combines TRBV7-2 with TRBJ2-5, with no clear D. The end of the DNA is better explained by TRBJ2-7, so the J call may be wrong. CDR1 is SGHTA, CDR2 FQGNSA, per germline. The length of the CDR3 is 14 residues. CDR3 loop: CASSPRTAGYEQYF. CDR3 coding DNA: TGTGCCAGCAGTCCCCGGACGGCTGGTTACGAGCAGTACTTC.

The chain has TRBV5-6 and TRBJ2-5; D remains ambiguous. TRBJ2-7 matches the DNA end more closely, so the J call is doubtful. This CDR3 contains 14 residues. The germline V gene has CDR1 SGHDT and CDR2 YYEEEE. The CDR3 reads CASSPGSVPGEQYF. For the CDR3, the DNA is TGTGCCAGCAGCCCCGGATCCGTCCCAGGCGAGCAGTACTTC.

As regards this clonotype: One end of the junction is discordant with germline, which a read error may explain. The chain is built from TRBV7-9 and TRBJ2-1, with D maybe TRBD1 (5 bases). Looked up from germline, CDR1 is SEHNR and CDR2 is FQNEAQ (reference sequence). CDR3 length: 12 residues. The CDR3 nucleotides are TGTGCCAGCAGCAGGGGAACCAATGAACAGTTCTTC. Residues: CASSRGTNEQFF. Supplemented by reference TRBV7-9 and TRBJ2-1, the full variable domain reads DTGVSQNPRHKITKRGQNVTFRCDPISEHNRLYWYRQTLGQGPEFLTYFQNEAQLEKSRLLSDRFSAERPKGSFSTLEIQRTEQGDSAMYLCASSRGTNEQFFGPGTRLTVL.

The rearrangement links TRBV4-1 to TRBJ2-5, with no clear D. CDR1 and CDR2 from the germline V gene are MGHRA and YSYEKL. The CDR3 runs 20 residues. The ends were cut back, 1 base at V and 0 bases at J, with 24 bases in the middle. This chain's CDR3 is CASSQVLVQGWDEYQETQYF. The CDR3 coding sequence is TGCGCCAGCAGCCAAGTTCTGGTCCAAGGGTGGGATGAATACCAAGAGACCCAGTACTTC.

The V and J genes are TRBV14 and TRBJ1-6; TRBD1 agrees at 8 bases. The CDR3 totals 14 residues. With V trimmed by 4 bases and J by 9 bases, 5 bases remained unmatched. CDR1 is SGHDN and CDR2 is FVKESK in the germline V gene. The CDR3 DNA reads TGTGCCAGCAGCCCGGGACAGGATTTTTCACCCCTCCACTTT. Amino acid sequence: CASSPGQDFSPLHF.

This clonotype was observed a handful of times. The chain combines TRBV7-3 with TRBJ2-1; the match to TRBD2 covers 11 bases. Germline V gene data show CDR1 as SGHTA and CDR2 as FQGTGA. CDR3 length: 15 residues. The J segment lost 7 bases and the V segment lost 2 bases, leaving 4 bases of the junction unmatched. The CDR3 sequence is CASSLSGTSGNEQFF. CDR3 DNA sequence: TGTGCCAGCAGCTTATCGGGGACTAGCGGAAATGAGCAGTTCTTC.

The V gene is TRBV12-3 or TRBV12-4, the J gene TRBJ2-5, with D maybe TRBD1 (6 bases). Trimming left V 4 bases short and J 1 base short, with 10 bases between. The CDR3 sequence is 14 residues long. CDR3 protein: CASSSTGIQETQYF. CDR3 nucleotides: TGTGCCAGCAGTTCCACAGGGATCCAAGAGACCCAGTACTTC.

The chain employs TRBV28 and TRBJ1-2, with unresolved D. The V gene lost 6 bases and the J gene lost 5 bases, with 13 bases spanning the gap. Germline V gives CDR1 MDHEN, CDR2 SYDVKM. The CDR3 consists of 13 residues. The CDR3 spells CASSPSRMYGYTF. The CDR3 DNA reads TGTGCCAGCAGCCCTAGCAGGATGTATGGCTACACCTTC.

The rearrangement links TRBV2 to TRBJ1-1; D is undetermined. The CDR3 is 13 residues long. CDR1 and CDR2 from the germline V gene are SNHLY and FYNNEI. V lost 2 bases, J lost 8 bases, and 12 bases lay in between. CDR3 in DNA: TGTGCCAGCAGTGAACGAGGGTTAAAAGAAGCTTTCTTT. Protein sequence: CASSERGLKEAFF.

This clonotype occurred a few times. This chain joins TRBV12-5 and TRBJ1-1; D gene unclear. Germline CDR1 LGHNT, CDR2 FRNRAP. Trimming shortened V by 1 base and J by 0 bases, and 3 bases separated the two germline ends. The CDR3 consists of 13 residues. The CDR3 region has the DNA TGTGCTAGTGGTTTGGAGATGAACACTGAAGCTTTCTTT. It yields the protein CASGLEMNTEAFF.

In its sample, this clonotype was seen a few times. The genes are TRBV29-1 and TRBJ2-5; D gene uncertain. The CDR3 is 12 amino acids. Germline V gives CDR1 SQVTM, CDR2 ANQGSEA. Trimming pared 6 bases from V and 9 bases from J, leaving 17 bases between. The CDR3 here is CSVADGVWAQYF. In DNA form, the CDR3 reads TGCAGCGTCGCTGACGGTGTATGGGCCCAGTACTTC.

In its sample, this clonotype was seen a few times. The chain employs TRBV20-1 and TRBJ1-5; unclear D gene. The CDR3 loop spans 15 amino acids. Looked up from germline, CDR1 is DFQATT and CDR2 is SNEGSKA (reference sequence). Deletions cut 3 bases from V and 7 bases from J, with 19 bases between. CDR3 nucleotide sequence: TGCAGTGCTAGCCGACAAGGCGCATATGGCCAGCCCCAGCATTTT. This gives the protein CSASRQGAYGQPQHF.

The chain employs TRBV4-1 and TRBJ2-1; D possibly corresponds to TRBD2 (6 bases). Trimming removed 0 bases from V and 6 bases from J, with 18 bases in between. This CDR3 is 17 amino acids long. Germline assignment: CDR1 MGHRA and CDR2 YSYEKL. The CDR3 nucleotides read TGCGCCAGCAGCCAAGATTTGCTTACTAGCTCTCGCAATGAGCAGTTCTTC. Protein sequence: CASSQDLLTSSRNEQFF.

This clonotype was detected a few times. This chain's CDR3 is CASWGVVTEAFF. The DNA of the CDR3 is TGTGCCAGCTGGGGGGTAGTGACTGAAGCTTTCTTT. V gene TRBV27 combines with J gene TRBJ1-1, with a weak D call TRBD1 (5 bases). Looked up from germline, CDR1 is MNHEY and CDR2 is SMNVEV (reference sequence). The CDR3 consists of 12 residues. V was pared by 8 bases and J by 5 bases, with 12 bases between.

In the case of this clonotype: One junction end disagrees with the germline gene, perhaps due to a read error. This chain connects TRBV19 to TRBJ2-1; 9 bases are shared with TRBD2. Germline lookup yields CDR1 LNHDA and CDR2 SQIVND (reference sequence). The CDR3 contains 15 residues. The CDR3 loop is CACSIRLAVDNEQFF. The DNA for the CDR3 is TGTGCCTGTAGTATACGACTAGCGGTCGACAATGAGCAGTTCTTC.